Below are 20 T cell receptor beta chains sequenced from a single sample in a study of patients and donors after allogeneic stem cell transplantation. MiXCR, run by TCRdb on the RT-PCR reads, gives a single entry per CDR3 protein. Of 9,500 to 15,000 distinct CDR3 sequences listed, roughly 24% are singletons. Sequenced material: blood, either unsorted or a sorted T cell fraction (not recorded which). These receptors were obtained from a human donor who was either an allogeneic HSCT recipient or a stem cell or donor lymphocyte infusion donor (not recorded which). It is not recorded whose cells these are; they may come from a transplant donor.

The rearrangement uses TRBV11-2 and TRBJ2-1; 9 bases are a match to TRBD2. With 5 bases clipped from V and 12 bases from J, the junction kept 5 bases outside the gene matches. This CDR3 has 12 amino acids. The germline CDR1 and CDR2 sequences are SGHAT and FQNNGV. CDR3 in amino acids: CASSPLAGAQFF. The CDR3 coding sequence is TGTGCCAGCAGCCCCTTAGCGGGGGCGCAGTTCTTC.

The CDR3 loop reads CSVDFGGGDTQYF. The CDR3 DNA sequence: TGCAGCGTTGACTTCGGAGGGGGGGATACGCAGTATTTT. The V gene is TRBV29-1, the J gene TRBJ2-3; the D call may be TRBD1 or TRBD2 (6 bases each). V shed 3 bases and J shed 6 bases, with 13 bases lying between them. The CDR3 is 13 amino acids. Looked up from germline, CDR1 is SQVTM and CDR2 is ANQGSEA.

The CDR3 sequence is CASSFIPLPSGRANEQFF. DNA of the CDR3: TGTGCCAGCAGCTTTATCCCCCTCCCTAGCGGGAGGGCGAATGAGCAGTTCTTC. J is TRBJ2-1 and V is TRBV7-3; 12 bases fit TRBD2. CDR1 is SGHTA and CDR2 is FQGTGA in the germline V gene. V lost 3 bases, J lost 7 bases, and 13 bases stayed unmatched. The CDR3 contains 18 residues.

CDR3: CASSKTGGSPEAFF. CDR3 DNA sequence: TGTGCCAGCAGCAAGACCGGGGGGAGCCCTGAAGCTTTCTTT. The chain combines TRBV7-2 with TRBJ1-1; TRBD1 might be the D (5 bases). CDR3 size: 14 residues. Trimming left V 5 bases short and J 6 bases short, with 16 bases between. Germline lookup yields CDR1 SGHTA and CDR2 FQGNSA.

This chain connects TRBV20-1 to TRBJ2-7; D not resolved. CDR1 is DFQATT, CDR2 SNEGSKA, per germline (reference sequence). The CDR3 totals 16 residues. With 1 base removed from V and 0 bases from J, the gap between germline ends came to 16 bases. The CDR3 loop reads CSARGENLRSSYEQYF. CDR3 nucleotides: TGCAGTGCTAGAGGAGAAAACTTACGGAGCTCCTACGAGCAGTACTTC.

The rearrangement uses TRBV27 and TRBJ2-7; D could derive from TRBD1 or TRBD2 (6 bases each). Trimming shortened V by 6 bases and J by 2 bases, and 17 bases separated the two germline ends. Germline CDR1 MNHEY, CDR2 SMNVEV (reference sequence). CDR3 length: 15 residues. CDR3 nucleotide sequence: TGTGCCAGCAGCTTCGTCCGGGGGCCCACCTACGAGCAGTACTTC. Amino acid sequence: CASSFVRGPTYEQYF.

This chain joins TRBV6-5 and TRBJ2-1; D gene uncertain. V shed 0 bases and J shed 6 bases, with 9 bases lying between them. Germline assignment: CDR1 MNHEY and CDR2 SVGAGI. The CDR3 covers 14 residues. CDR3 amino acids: CASSYSKFFNEQFF. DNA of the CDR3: TGTGCCAGCAGTTACTCGAAATTTTTCAATGAGCAGTTCTTC.

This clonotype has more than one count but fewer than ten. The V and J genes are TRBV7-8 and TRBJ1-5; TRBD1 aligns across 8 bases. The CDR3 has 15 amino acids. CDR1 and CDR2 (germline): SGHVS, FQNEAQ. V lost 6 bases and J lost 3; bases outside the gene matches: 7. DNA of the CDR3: TGTGCCAGCAGTTTAACGACAGGGGACAATCAGCCCCAGCATTTT. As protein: CASSLTTGDNQPQHF. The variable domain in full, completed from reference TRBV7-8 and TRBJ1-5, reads GAGVSQSPRYKVAKRGQDVALRCDPISGHVSLFWYQQALGQGPEFLTYFQNEAQLDKSGLPSDRFFAERPEGSVSTLKIQRTQQEDSAVYLCASSLTTGDNQPQHFGDGTRLSIL.

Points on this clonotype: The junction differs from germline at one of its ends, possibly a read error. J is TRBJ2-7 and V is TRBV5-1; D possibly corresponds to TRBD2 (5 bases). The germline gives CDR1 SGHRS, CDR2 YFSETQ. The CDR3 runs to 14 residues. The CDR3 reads CASSLERLSYEQDF. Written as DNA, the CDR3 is TGCGCCAGCAGCTTGGAGCGGCTGTCCTACGAGCAGGACTTC.

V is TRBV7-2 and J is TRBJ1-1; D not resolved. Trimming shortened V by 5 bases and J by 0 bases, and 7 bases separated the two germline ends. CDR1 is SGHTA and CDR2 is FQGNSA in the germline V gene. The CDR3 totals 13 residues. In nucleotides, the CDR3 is TGTGCCAGCAGCCTCAAGGTGAACACTGAAGCTTTCTTT. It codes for CASSLKVNTEAFF.

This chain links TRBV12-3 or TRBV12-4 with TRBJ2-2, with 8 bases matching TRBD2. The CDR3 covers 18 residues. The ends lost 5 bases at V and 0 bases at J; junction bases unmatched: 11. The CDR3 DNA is TGTGCCAGCAGTGCCAGGACTAGCCGATACTCGAACACCGGGGAGCTGTTTTTT. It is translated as CASSARTSRYSNTGELFF.

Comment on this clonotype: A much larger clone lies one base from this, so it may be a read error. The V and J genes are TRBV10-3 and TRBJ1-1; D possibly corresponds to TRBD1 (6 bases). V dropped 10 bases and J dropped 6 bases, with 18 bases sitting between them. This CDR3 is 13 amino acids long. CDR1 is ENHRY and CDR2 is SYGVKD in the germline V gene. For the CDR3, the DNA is TGTGCCACGGGGACACAGATCAACGCTGAAGCTTTCTTT. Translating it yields CATGTQINAEAFF.

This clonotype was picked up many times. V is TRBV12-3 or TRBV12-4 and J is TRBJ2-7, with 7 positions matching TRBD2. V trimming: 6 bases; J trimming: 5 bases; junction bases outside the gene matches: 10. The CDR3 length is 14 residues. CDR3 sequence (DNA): TGTGCCAGCAGCCCCGGCGGGACTAAGAACGAGCAGTACTTC. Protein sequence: CASSPGGTKNEQYF.

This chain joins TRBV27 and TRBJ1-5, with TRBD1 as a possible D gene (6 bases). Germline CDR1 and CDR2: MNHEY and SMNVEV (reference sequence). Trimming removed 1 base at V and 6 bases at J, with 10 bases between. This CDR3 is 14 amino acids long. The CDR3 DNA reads TGTGCCAGCAGTTTATTCGGCAGGGGTCAGCCCCAGCATTTT. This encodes CASSLFGRGQPQHF.

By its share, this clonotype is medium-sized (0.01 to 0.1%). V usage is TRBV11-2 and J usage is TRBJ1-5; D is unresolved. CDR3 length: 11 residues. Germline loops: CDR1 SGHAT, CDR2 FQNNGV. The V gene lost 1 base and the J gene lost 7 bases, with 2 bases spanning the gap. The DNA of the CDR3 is TGTGCCAGCAGCTTAGGCCAGCCCCAGCATTTT. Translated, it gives CASSLGQPQHF.

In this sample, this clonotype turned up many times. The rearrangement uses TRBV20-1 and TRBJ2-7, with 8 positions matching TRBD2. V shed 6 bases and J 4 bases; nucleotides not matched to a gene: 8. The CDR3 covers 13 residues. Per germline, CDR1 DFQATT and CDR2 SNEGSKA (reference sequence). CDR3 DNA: TGCAGTGCCTCGACTAGCGCCCTTTACGAGCAGTACTTC. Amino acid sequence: CSASTSALYEQYF.

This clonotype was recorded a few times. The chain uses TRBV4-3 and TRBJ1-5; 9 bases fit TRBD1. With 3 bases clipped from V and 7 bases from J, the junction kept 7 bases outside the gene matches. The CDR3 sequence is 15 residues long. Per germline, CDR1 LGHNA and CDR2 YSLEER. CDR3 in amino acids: CASSQSDRGDQPQHF. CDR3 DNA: TGCGCCAGCAGCCAGTCGGACAGGGGAGACCAGCCCCAGCATTTT.

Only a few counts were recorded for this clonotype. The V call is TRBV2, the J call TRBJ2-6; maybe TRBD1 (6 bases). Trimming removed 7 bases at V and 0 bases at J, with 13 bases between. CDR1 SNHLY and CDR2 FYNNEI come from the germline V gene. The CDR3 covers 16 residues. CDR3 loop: CASTSDSFSGANVLTF. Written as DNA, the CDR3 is TGTGCCAGCACCTCGGACAGCTTCTCTGGGGCCAACGTCCTGACTTTC.

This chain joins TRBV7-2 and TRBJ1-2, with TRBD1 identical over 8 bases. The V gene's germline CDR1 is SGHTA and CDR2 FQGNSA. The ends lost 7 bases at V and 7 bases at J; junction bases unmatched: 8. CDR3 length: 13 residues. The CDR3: CASTDQGAGGYTF. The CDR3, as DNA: TGTGCCAGCACCGATCAGGGGGCGGGTGGCTACACCTTC.

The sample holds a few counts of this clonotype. The CDR3, as DNA: TGCGCCAGCGGGGAGGGACCGAACTACGAGCAGTACTTC. Translated: CASGEGPNYEQYF. This chain joins TRBV4-1 and TRBJ2-7; TRBD2 matches 7 bases. CDR1 is MGHRA, CDR2 YSYEKL, per germline. Trimming at V came to 8 bases and at J to 3 bases, leaving 7 bases not matched to a gene. This CDR3 is 13 amino acids long.